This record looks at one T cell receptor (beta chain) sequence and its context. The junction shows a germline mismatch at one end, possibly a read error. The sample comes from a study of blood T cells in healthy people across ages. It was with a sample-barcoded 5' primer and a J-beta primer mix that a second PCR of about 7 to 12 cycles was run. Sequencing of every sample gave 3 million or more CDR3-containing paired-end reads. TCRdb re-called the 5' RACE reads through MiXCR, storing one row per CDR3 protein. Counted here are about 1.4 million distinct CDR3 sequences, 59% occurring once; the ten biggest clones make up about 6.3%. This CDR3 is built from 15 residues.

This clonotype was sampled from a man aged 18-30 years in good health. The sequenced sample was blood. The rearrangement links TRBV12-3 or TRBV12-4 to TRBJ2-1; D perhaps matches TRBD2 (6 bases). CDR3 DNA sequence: TGTACCAGCAGTTCGGAGGGCCTGGGATACAATGAGCAGTTCTTC. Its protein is CTSSSEGLGYNEQFF.